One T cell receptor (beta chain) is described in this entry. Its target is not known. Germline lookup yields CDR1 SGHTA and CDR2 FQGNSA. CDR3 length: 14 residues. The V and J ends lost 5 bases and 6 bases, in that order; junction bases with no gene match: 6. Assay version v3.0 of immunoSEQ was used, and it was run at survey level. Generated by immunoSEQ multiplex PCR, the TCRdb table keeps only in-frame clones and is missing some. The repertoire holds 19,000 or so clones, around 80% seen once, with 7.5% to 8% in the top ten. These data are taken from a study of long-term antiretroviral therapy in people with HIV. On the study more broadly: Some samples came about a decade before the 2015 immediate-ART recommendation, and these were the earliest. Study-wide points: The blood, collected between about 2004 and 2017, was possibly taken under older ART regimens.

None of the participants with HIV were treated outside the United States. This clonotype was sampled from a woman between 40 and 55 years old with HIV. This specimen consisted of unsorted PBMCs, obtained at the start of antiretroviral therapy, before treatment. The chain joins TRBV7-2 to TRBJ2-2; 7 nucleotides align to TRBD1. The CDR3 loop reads CASSPEGAAGELFF. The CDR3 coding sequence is TGTGCCAGCAGCCCCGAGGGGGCGGCCGGGGAGCTGTTTTTT.